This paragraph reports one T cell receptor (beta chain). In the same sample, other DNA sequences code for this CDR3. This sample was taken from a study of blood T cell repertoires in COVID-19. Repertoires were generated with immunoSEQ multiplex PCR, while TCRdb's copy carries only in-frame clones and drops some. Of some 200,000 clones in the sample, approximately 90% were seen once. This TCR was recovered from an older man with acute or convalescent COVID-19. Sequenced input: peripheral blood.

In DNA, the CDR3 is TGTGCCAGCAGCGTAGCCCTGGATACGCAGTATTTT. Translated: CASSVALDTQYF. V gene TRBV9 combines with J gene TRBJ2-3, with D uncertain. V was cut by 0 bases and J by 6 bases, with 5 bases left in between. The CDR3 extends over 12 amino acids. The germline V gene encodes CDR1 SGDLS and CDR2 YYNGEE.